This T cell receptor beta chain stems from a study of tumor-infiltrating lymphocytes in primary liver carcinoma. The overall study: The patients presented with primary liver carcinoma, which was managed through surgical resection.

With 5 bases removed from V and 0 bases from J, the gap between germline ends came to 5 bases. Germline-derived CDR1 and CDR2 are SGHAT and FQNNGV. This CDR3 comprises 12 residues. Germline DNA was also extracted, while the blood RNA originated from unsorted whole blood. Synthesis of TCR beta cDNA was carried out from 450 to 650 ng total RNA with a constant-region primer. A slightly modified ARM-PCR protocol with three nested multiplex PCR rounds produced these TCR beta libraries. The study ran its first two PCR rounds for approximately 11 cycles each, using TRBV1-TRBV30 forward primers and a C-beta reverse primer. Each CDR3 protein gets one entry after TCRdb re-called the multiplex PCR reads with MiXCR. The table lists approximately 300,000 distinct CDR3 sequences, over 55% of them singletons. On this clonotype itself: The CDR3 carries no conserved terminal phenylalanine or tryptophan, so it likely arises from a read error.

V and J are TRBV11-2 and TRBJ2-7, with unresolved D. The sequence was obtained from a man aged 40-50 years with primary liver carcinoma and hepatitis B virus infection. Sequencing input: peripheral blood. The CDR3 is CASSPHSYEQYL. The CDR3, as DNA: TGTGCCAGCAGCCCCCACTCCTACGAGCAGTACCTC.